The 20 T cell receptor beta chains below come from one sample, sequenced in a study of identical twins. TCRdb used MiXCR to reprocess the 5' RACE reads, holding one entry per CDR3 protein. The sample contains approximately 620,000 distinct CDR3 sequences, more than 6.5% of which appear only once. This same sample was also part of a study on yellow fever vaccine responses in identical twins.

Sequenced material: PBMCs. The receptors were sampled from a woman younger than 35 in good health.

This clonotype was found a few times. The V and J genes are TRBV5-1 and TRBJ2-1, with TRBD1 as a possible D gene (5 bases). This CDR3 has 16 amino acids. V was shortened by 5 bases and J by 0 bases, with 15 bases between the two germline ends. CDR1 is SGHRS and CDR2 is YFSETQ in the germline V gene. The CDR3 spells CASRPTFDSSYNEQFF. The CDR3 DNA follows: TGCGCCAGCAGACCTACCTTCGACAGCTCCTACAATGAGCAGTTCTTC.

This clonotype has a handful of counts. The chain recombines TRBV14 with TRBJ1-6; TRBD1 is a possible D gene (5 bases). The germline V gene encodes CDR1 SGHDN and CDR2 FVKESK. This CDR3 comprises 15 residues. V gave up 1 base and J gave up 6 bases, with 10 bases separating them. The CDR3 region has the DNA TGTGCCAGCAGCCAAGTCCCAGGGAGTAATTCACCCCTCCACTTT. Translation: CASSQVPGSNSPLHF.

This clonotype was observed a handful of times. CDR3 coding DNA: TGTGCCAGCAGCTTAAGAGGTCCAACGAACACCGGGGAGCTGTTTTTT. Translating it yields CASSLRGPTNTGELFF. V usage is TRBV7-2 and J usage is TRBJ2-2; D remains unclear. This CDR3 is 16 amino acids long. Trimming removed 2 bases at V and 0 bases at J, with 10 bases between. CDR1 and CDR2 from the germline V gene are SGHTA and FQGNSA.

This clonotype was counted only a few times. This chain uses TRBV4-3 with TRBJ2-7, with D possibly being TRBD2 (6 bases). V was pared by 0 bases and J by 2 bases, with 11 bases between. The CDR3 sequence is 15 residues long. Germline V gene lookup returns CDR1 LGHNA and CDR2 YSLEER. CDR3 region: CASSQEGLGAYEQYF. For the CDR3, the DNA is TGCGCCAGCAGCCAAGAGGGACTGGGGGCCTACGAGCAGTACTTC.

The chain couples TRBV29-1 to TRBJ2-1, with 9 bases lining up with TRBD1. Germline CDR1 SQVTM, CDR2 ANQGSEA. CDR3 size: 13 residues. CDR3 amino acids: CSGPGQGGNEQFF. CDR3 bases: TGCAGTGGTCCGGGACAGGGAGGAAATGAGCAGTTCTTC.

This clonotype was observed a handful of times. The rearrangement links TRBV9 to TRBJ2-3; 13 bases agree with TRBD2. V shed 4 bases, J shed 7 bases, and the junction held 9 bases outside the gene matches. CDR3 size: 16 residues. Germline V gene sequence: CDR1 SGDLS, CDR2 YYNGEE. CDR3 sequence: CASSPGLAGTLYTQYF. CDR3 DNA: TGTGCCAGCAGCCCGGGACTAGCGGGGACTTTGTATACGCAGTATTTT.

The chain uses TRBV6-1 and TRBJ2-2, with 13 bases identical to TRBD2. Germline V gene sequence: CDR1 MNHNS, CDR2 SASEGT. The CDR3 consists of 14 residues. V was clipped by 7 bases and J by 7 bases; unmatched bases: 3. In DNA form, the CDR3 reads TGTGCCAGCACCCGGACTAGCGGGAGCGGGGAGCTGTTTTTT. This sequence encodes CASTRTSGSGELFF.

This chain joins TRBV2 and TRBJ2-2; unclear D gene. From germline, CDR1 is SNHLY and CDR2 FYNNEI. The V end lost 8 bases, the J end lost 0 bases, and 13 bases lay between the germline ends. The length of the CDR3 is 15 residues. DNA of the CDR3: TGTGCCAGCGTCTACTTGCGGTCGAACACCGGGGAGCTGTTTTTT. It encodes CASVYLRSNTGELFF.

The chain joins TRBV7-9 to TRBJ2-3; no reliable D call. V shed 5 bases and J shed 0 bases, with 15 bases lying between them. CDR3 length: 16 residues. Germline CDR1 and CDR2: SEHNR and FQNEAQ (reference sequence). The CDR3: CASSIVGRPSTDTQYF. The DNA for the CDR3 is TGTGCCAGCAGCATCGTTGGACGGCCTAGCACAGATACGCAGTATTTT.

The sample holds a few counts of this clonotype. This sequence joins TRBV27 and TRBJ2-1; 8 bases align to TRBD1. The junction had 14 bases not matched to a gene; V was cut back by 7 bases and J by 12 bases. The CDR3 runs to 14 residues. The germline V gene encodes CDR1 MNHEY and CDR2 SMNVEV (reference sequence). This chain's CDR3 is CASKKPGQANGQFF. Written as DNA, the CDR3 is TGTGCCAGCAAAAAACCGGGACAGGCAAACGGGCAGTTCTTC.

The V gene is TRBV29-1, the J gene TRBJ1-1; weak D call: TRBD1 (5 bases). CDR3 length: 14 residues. Germline assignment: CDR1 SQVTM and CDR2 ANQGSEA. The V end lost 7 bases, the J end lost 5 bases, and 20 bases lay between the germline ends. CDR3: CSGHPGTGVTEAFF. DNA of the CDR3: TGCAGCGGACACCCGGGGACTGGGGTTACTGAAGCTTTCTTT.

This clonotype was counted ten times or more. The J gene is TRBJ2-1, the V gene TRBV11-2, with 8 positions matching TRBD2. CDR1 is SGHAT and CDR2 is FQNNGV in the germline V gene. V was clipped by 5 bases and J by 2 bases; unmatched bases: 5. There are 15 residues in the CDR3. The CDR3 DNA is TGTGCCAGCAGCCCAATAGCGGGGCCCTACAATGAGCAGTTCTTC. Translated: CASSPIAGPYNEQFF. The whole variable domain, remainder taken from reference TRBV11-2 and TRBJ2-1, is EAGVAQSPRYKIIEKRQSVAFWCNPISGHATLYWYQQILGQGPKLLIQFQNNGVVDDSQLPKDRFSAERLKGVDSTLKIQPAKLEDSAVYLCASSPIAGPYNEQFFGPGTRLTVL.

This clonotype was seen a few times. V usage is TRBV2 and J usage is TRBJ2-1; D may be TRBD1 (5 bases). The germline V gene has CDR1 SNHLY and CDR2 FYNNEI. This CDR3 spans 13 amino acids. Trimming stripped 3 bases from V and 8 bases from J, with 11 bases between. The CDR3 region is CASSDDSPHEQFF. CDR3 DNA: TGTGCCAGCAGTGACGACAGCCCCCATGAGCAGTTCTTC.

This chain uses TRBV7-9 with TRBJ2-3; D gene unclear. CDR3 length: 15 residues. V lost 3 bases to trimming and J lost 6 bases, with 16 bases between them. Germline CDR1 and CDR2: SEHNR and FQNEAQ (reference sequence). The CDR3 DNA reads as TGTGCCAGCAGCTTTTTACCCGCCGCCAGGGATACGCAGTATTTT. Translating it yields CASSFLPAARDTQYF.

This clonotype was observed at least ten times. The rearrangement links TRBV24-1 to TRBJ2-1, with D possibly called TRBD1 or TRBD2 (7 bases each). The germline V gene encodes CDR1 KGHDR and CDR2 SFDVKD. The ends were cut back, 0 bases at V and 8 bases at J, with 13 bases in the middle. The CDR3 is 15 amino acids. CDR3 amino acids: CATSDLQGGLYEQFF. The CDR3 region has the DNA TGTGCCACCAGTGATTTGCAGGGGGGGCTCTATGAGCAGTTCTTC.

This clonotype was picked up a small number of times. This CDR3 is CASSQDPGGFGGSGELFF. CDR3 sequence (DNA): TGTGCCAGCAGCCAAGATCCAGGGGGATTCGGAGGGAGCGGGGAGCTGTTTTTT. This chain uses TRBV14 with TRBJ2-2, with D possibly matching TRBD1 (7 bases). The germline V gene encodes CDR1 SGHDN and CDR2 FVKESK. Deletions cut 0 bases from V and 7 bases from J, with 21 bases between. The CDR3 runs 18 residues.

The rearrangement links TRBV4-3 to TRBJ2-5, with D tentatively TRBD1 (5 bases). Germline V gene sequence: CDR1 LGHNA, CDR2 YSLEER. V shed 0 bases and J shed 5 bases, with 13 bases lying between them. The CDR3 has 15 residues. CDR3 coding DNA: TGCGCCAGCAGCCAAGATTTGGGGCGCCGGGAGACCCAGTACTTC. This translates into CASSQDLGRRETQYF.

The rearrangement joins TRBV28 to TRBJ1-2, with D possibly matching TRBD1 (5 bases). Germline V lookup: CDR1 MDHEN, CDR2 SYDVKM. The CDR3 length is 14 residues. Trimming removed 5 bases at V and 8 bases at J, with 18 bases between. The CDR3 DNA follows: TGTGCCAGCAGTGGGGGAGGGCCACTTAGAGGCTACACCTTC. This codes for CASSGGGPLRGYTF.

The chain employs TRBV20-1 and TRBJ2-4; 10 bases line up with TRBD2. Germline V gene sequence: CDR1 DFQATT, CDR2 SNEGSKA (reference sequence). V shed 1 base, J shed 7 bases, and the junction held 7 bases outside the gene matches. The CDR3 runs 15 residues. This CDR3 is CSARGGGLAPNIQYF. In DNA, the CDR3 is TGCAGTGCTAGAGGGGGGGGACTAGCGCCCAACATTCAGTACTTC.

This clonotype was seen at least ten times. The chain recombines TRBV24-1 with TRBJ2-7; 10 bases align to TRBD2. Germline values: CDR1 KGHDR, CDR2 SFDVKD. Germline trimming cut 0 bases from V and 2 bases from J; bases unmatched to any gene: 9. The CDR3 length is 18 residues. The CDR3 spells CATSDLAVTSGAPYEQYF. CDR3 DNA sequence: TGTGCCACCAGTGATTTGGCCGTAACTAGCGGGGCCCCCTACGAGCAGTACTTC.